This record covers a single T cell receptor (beta chain). Trimming removed 7 bases at V and 6 bases at J, with 15 bases between. Germline values: CDR1 SNHLY, CDR2 FYNNEI. The CDR3 has 14 amino acids. Random hexamers primed reverse transcription of about 0.45 to 1 ug RNA. A single record per CDR3 protein comes from TCRdb applying MiXCR to the immunoSEQ multiplex PCR reads. The data show approximately 170,000 distinct CDR3 sequences, roughly 94% seen once. This record belongs to a study of CD8 T cells in Susac syndrome. This clonotype was sampled from a human donor with multiple sclerosis. Sample: CD4+ T cells from PBMCs. The chain carries TRBV2 and TRBJ2-2; D not certain. As DNA, the CDR3 is TGTGCCAGCACCGCGACATCGCCCCCCGGGGAGCTGTTTTTT. Its translation: CASTATSPPGELFF.